The source of this T cell receptor (beta chain) is a study of cytomegalovirus exposure and HLA in healthy donors (dated by TCRdb to the late 2010s). In terms of the full investigation: In an earlier analysis of approximately 640 of the donors, around 300 Gb of sequence data and 90 million to 120 million unique TCR beta sequences from about 190 million T cells were reported. Approximately 310 gigabases of sequencing data and around 85 million unique TCR sequences made up an early release that covered approximately 700 HLA-typed donors. Among the roughly 390 genotyped donors, under 90% belonged to the genetic ancestry cluster associated with self-reported Caucasian donors. The study was designed to test whether signatures of past pathogen exposure could be identified by cataloging public T cell receptors. The T cell repertoires of some 670 subjects were profiled by immunosequencing and related to cytomegalovirus serostatus. In addition to the first cohort of 666 subjects, a separate validation cohort of 120 different subjects was used. To predict cytomegalovirus infection status, the study combined high-throughput TCR immunosequencing, statistical association of individual TCRs with disease status, and machine learning. A later analysis re-analyzed previously published TCR beta repertoires from 650 to 800 donors and added high-resolution HLA genotyping to study TCR occurrence patterns. Rather than drawing on any new phenotypic data, the later analysis identified candidate immune exposures from TCR beta sequences and the way those sequences occurred across donors. An earlier analysis of approximately 640 of the donors applied high-throughput TCR beta sequencing to assess whether each TCR beta V gene segment acted as functional or pseudogenic. Alongside the repertoire data, information on donor age, sex, ethnicity and CMV serostatus was compiled. A later genetic analysis used genome-wide SNP genotypes for about 60% of the 666 donors, treating that subset as a discovery cohort. All discovery cohort repertoires had been generated using a single sequencing platform. HLA typing covered class I and class II loci at four-digit resolution. The number of typed donors differed by locus: roughly 629-640 for A, B, C, DRB1 and DQB1; some 500 for DQA1; 606 for DPA1; and approximately 450 for DPB1. Several DR-DQ haplotypes were treated as single units for association and clustering because of strong linkage in the cohort. On average, roughly 250,000 unique TCR beta nucleotide sequences were sequenced per donor among 398 genotyped donors of the cohort, with roughly a sixth of those sequences being non-productive. The study at large found these results: CMV serostatus was the only immune exposure information available for the cohort. Several of the top co-occurrence clusters appeared to be linked to parvovirus B19, influenza, CMV and Epstein-Barr virus, according to a later analysis. In both the original and validation cohorts, the classifier was reported to diagnose cytomegalovirus status with high specificity and sensitivity. Assigning TCR associations to individual alleles was difficult when HLA alleles, especially DR and DQ, strongly co-occurred. In a later analysis, HLA-associated TCR beta chains were found to be more clonally expanded and to have lower generation probabilities than equally common non-associated chains. A later genetic analysis associated a missense DCLRE1C variant with V-gene and J-gene trimming of TCR beta chains, and an independent cohort replicated the association. Across donors, most TCR sequences were observed very rarely, whereas some public TCRs were present in many individuals. Because HLA typing was missing for some donors at each locus, association tests included only the typed subset. This cohort had only TCR beta chains sequenced, and the lack of alpha or paired-chain data limited which features could be detected. It was suggested by the authors that the approach could potentially be generalized to other disease states and immunological phenotypes. Correlated functional status among segregating V segments might be attributable to linkage disequilibrium, but an unknown experimental factor could not be ruled out. A cluster of highly shared sequence variants was judged likely to represent a technical artifact of the sequencing pipeline. Presence/absence analyses assumed roughly uniform sequencing depth across donors, an assumption that may not hold. In a later analysis, about 17,000 TCR beta sequences were associated with specific HLA alleles at a false discovery rate of 0.05. In vitro tests confirmed that three of the cytomegalovirus-associated TCR beta chains recognize cytomegalovirus antigens. The study gave a list of roughly 150 TCR beta chains associated with cytomegalovirus. Compared with the roughly 700-donor mean, donors in an Asian-associated ancestry cluster had fewer N-insertions in productive TCRs, according to a later genetic analysis. A further reported finding was that TCR beta sequences accurately predicted the HLA-A and HLA-B alleles for most subjects in the first cohort. According to a later analysis, most CMV-associated TCR beta chains appeared to be HLA-restricted, and the HLA associations seemed to be driven largely by CMV exposure. Because counts were too low, about 17 rarely observed V segments, including chromosome 9 orphons, were excluded from the earlier analysis of about 500 of the donors. The 87-base-pair reads could not distinguish some IMGT-functional V segments, including TRBV6-2 and TRBV6-3, so those segments were excluded. In an earlier analysis of fewer than 750 of the donors, most TCR beta V segments were observed in productive rearrangements about 90% or about 30% of the time, broadly matching IMGT annotations. A later analysis found that TCR association rates varied across HLA loci, with DRB1 alleles showing the most associated TCRs and HLA-C alleles the fewest.

For CDR1 and CDR2, the germline V gene (reference sequence) lists MNHEY and SMNVEV. The germline V end is reduced by 6 bases and the J end by 6 bases; junction bases left unmatched: 3. Measured from the cysteine to the phenylalanine, the CDR3 is 14 residues long. Kept here is only the CDR3 DNA, which spans 42 bases and is read in frame from base 1. In regard to this clone: The antigen it recognizes is unknown. There are no base qualities to consult, and no much larger clone falls within one base.

Libraries were built with the immunoSEQ multiplex PCR assay. A mixture of 60 forward primers for TCR Vbeta segments and 13 reverse primers for TCR Jbeta segments was used in the multiplex PCR. The CDR3 region of rearranged TCR beta genes was amplified from genomic DNA with a multiplex PCR assay. The Illumina HiSeq System was used to sequence the amplified TCR beta libraries as 87-base-pair reads. Per the source publication's procedure: Across the 666 repertoires, a later analysis counted about 81 million unique TCR beta chains, around 11 million of which were shared by at least two donors. A nearest-neighbor algorithm error-corrected the raw reads and collapsed the reads into unique sequences, merging closely related sequences to remove PCR and sequencing errors. Alignment of CDR3 sequences to IMGT reference sequences was used to assign V, D and J gene segments. For a sequence to be retained, a match of at least six nucleotides to both a V gene segment and a J gene segment was required. A rearrangement counted as productive if the CDR3 had no stop codons and remained in frame with V and J, and every other rearrangement counted as non-productive. Following IMGT convention, CDR3 was defined as the stretch from the second conserved V-encoded cysteine to the conserved J-encoded phenylalanine. The earlier analysis of roughly 590 of the donors excluded sequences that lacked an unambiguous match to a single V gene segment. An earlier analysis of 450 to 650 of the donors called V segments functional above 56.7% productive rearrangements and segregating when the between-donor standard deviation exceeded 5%. A statistical classification framework was developed to diagnose cytomegalovirus status using the catalog of TCR beta chain sequences. In a later analysis, TCR nucleotide sequences were compared against IMGT/GENE-DB human TR gene sequences so that V and J genes could be assigned. Using the TCRdist pipeline, a later analysis assigned CDR3 sequences along with most-parsimonious VDJ recombination scenarios. In a later analysis, every TCR beta chain was defined by the combination of its CDR3 amino acid sequence and its V-gene family, and reads without a unique V-gene family were dropped. A later analysis removed 550 to 650 highly shared, low-generation-probability nucleotide sequences to deal with suspected cross-contamination and a sequencing artifact. A later analysis calculated a clonal expansion index for each public chain from normalized within-repertoire ranks of inferred template counts. In a later analysis, generation probabilities were computed using a VDJ recombination model fitted to out-of-frame rearrangements, and the results were checked against IGoR. A later analysis scored TCR-TCR, TCR-HLA and TCR-CMV co-occurrence with hypergeometric tests, applying a repertoire-size bias correction to TCR pairs. In a later analysis, false discovery rates were estimated by permuting HLA or CMV assignments 20 times. A later analysis grouped co-occurring TCRs with DBSCAN, adding TCRdist sequence similarity when clustering within HLA-allele-positive subsets. Co-occurrence clustering excluded repertoires with fewer than 30,000 or more than 120,000 public chains, plus five with anomalous nucleotide sharing. Here the immuneACCESS table is served through TCRdb, limited to in-frame sequences with V and J called. Missing clones are a known gap in these copies; in checked studies unresolved V genes cover under half, and the rest lacks a known reason. The V and J calls and the clone size are those of that table, but D and trimming were determined from the DNA. Here the sample has 200,000 to 250,000 clones; about 89% occur a single time. Of the sample, 0.9% to 1.1% is held by the ten largest clones.

The cohort was made up of 500 to 850 healthy bone marrow donors. At the time of sampling, every cohort member was nominally healthy, though immune exposures that went unrecorded were likely present. The donor tested CMV seronegative and was one of the 352 seronegative cohort members. A peripheral blood sample was collected from each donor, and TCR beta sequencing was performed on peripheral blood mononuclear cells. Genomic DNA extraction from the blood cell samples was performed with the Qiagen DNeasy Blood Extraction Kit. The sequenced sample was PBMCs. The V gene is TRBV27 and the J gene is TRBJ2-2; the central 11 bases match TRBD2. The sequence came from a woman aged 18-30 years in good health and CMV-seronegative. DNA sequence: TGTGCCAGCAGAGTAGCGGGGGGGCCCGGGGAGCTGTTTTTT. Its translation is CASRVAGGPGELFF.